The 19 T cell receptor beta chains in this list originate from one sample, sequenced in a study of shared clonotypes between healthy human individuals (TCRdb year 2020). For the CD8 naive samples, CD45RO-negative cells were positively selected for CCR7, yielding a CD45RA+CCR7+ population from which TemRA cells were excluded. The library was obtained by the immunoSEQ multiplex PCR assay. TCRdb holds this immuneACCESS table with in-frame rearrangements only. Some clones are missing; in checked studies, unresolved V genes explain under half, and the rest has no known cause. In this sample the table shows around 1.9 million clones, about 92% of which occur a single time. Roughly 1.8% of the sample goes to the ten largest clones. The sequenced sample was naive CD8+ T cells from PBMCs. The meaning of the sample's cell subset or site label: CD45RA+CCR7+. These TCRs come from a man between 18 and 29 years old in good health. Some clones in this sample may be carry-over from other donors' samples.

The chain combines TRBV6-5 with TRBJ1-4; possible D gene TRBD1, 6 bases. The germline V gene encodes CDR1 MNHEY and CDR2 SVGAGI. The CDR3 is made up of 15 amino acids. The V and J ends lost 5 bases and 8 bases respectively, with 18 bases between them. CDR3 DNA: TGTGCCAGCAGTCCGGGGGCCTACGGAGGGGAAAAACTGTTTTTT. Translating gives CASSPGAYGGEKLFF.

This clone was detected once. The rearrangement links TRBV7-9 to TRBJ2-2; the match to TRBD2 covers 9 bases. This CDR3 comprises 17 residues. V lost 2 bases to trimming and J lost 2 bases; unmatched junction nucleotides: 6. CDR1 and CDR2 from the germline V gene are SEHNR and FQNEAQ (reference sequence). CDR3 loop: CASSLSGRLRNTGELFF. In DNA, the CDR3 is TGTGCCAGCAGCTTAAGCGGGAGGCTTCGAAACACCGGGGAGCTGTTTTTT.

The J gene is TRBJ2-2, the V gene TRBV4-3; maybe TRBD2 (6 bases). V shed 1 base and J shed 4 bases, with 19 bases lying between them. The CDR3 spans 18 residues. Germline values: CDR1 LGHNA, CDR2 YSLEER. CDR3 sequence: CASSQVFGGTSGTGELFF. In DNA, the CDR3 is TGCGCCAGCAGCCAAGTTTTTGGAGGGACCTCGGGCACCGGGGAGCTGTTTTTT.

The chain combines TRBV9 with TRBJ2-4, with D perhaps matching TRBD1 or TRBD2 (6 bases each). V was shortened by 3 bases and J by 2 bases, with 12 bases between the two germline ends. There are 15 residues in the CDR3. The germline V gene has CDR1 SGDLS and CDR2 YYNGEE. CDR3 amino acids: CASSGGAGTKNIQYF. The CDR3 coding sequence is TGTGCCAGCAGCGGGGGGGCCGGGACCAAAAACATTCAGTACTTC.

This chain connects TRBV5-5 to TRBJ2-7; D is unclear. The V end was cut by 5 bases, the J end by 3 bases, with 15 bases between. Germline CDR1 and CDR2: SGHKS and YYEKEE (reference sequence). This CDR3 contains 14 residues. The CDR3 reads CASSFIQISYEQYF. The CDR3 nucleotides are TGTGCCAGCAGTTTTATACAGATAAGCTACGAGCAGTACTTC. Filled out from reference TRBV5-5 and TRBJ2-7, the complete variable domain reads DAGVTQSPTHLIKTRGQQVTLRCSPISGHKSVSWYQQVLGQGPQFIFQYYEKEERGRGNFPDRFSARQFPNYSSELNVNALLLGDSALYLCASSFIQISYEQYFGPGTRLTVT.

V usage is TRBV28 and J usage is TRBJ2-1; possibly TRBD2 for D (6 bases). V shed 5 bases and J shed 8 bases, with 13 bases lying between them. Germline values: CDR1 MDHEN, CDR2 SYDVKM. The CDR3 sequence is 13 residues long. The CDR3 here is CASSIGEDDEQFF. CDR3 nucleotide sequence: TGTGCCAGCAGTATAGGGGAGGATGATGAGCAGTTCTTC.

The CDR3 DNA sequence: TGTGCCAGCAGTTTACTTGGGACTAGCGGGAGCCACGATACGCAGTATTTT. This sequence encodes CASSLLGTSGSHDTQYF. This sequence joins TRBV27 and TRBJ2-3; TRBD2 matches at 14 bases. The J segment lost 6 bases and the V segment lost 2 bases, leaving 7 bases of the junction unmatched. Looked up from germline, CDR1 is MNHEY and CDR2 is SMNVEV (reference sequence). The CDR3 contains 17 residues.

Written as DNA, the CDR3 is TGCGCCAGCCAAGCAGTGGGAGTAGAGACCCAGTACTTC. It codes for CASQAVGVETQYF. This chain joins TRBV10-1 and TRBJ2-5, with TRBD2 as a possible D gene (5 bases). V was shortened by 8 bases and J by 4 bases, with 14 bases between the two germline ends. The germline V gene encodes CDR1 WNHNN and CDR2 SYGVQD (reference sequence). The length of the CDR3 is 13 residues.

Comments on this clone: Other nucleotide sequences in the sample specify the same CDR3. The chain joins TRBV7-8 to TRBJ2-7; no firm D call. V was pared by 1 base and J by 1 base, with 5 bases between. Germline V lookup: CDR1 SGHVS, CDR2 FQNEAQ. This CDR3 contains 13 residues. CDR3 in amino acids: CASSLDQSYEQYF. The CDR3 region has the DNA TGTGCCAGCAGCTTAGATCAATCCTACGAGCAGTACTTC. Using reference TRBV7-8 and TRBJ2-7 for the parts outside the CDR3, the full variable domain is GAGVSQSPRYKVAKRGQDVALRCDPISGHVSLFWYQQALGQGPEFLTYFQNEAQLDKSGLPSDRFFAERPEGSVSTLKIQRTQQEDSAVYLCASSLDQSYEQYFGPGTRLTVT.

This clone was observed a few times. The same CDR3 arises from other DNA sequences in this sample as well. This rearrangement joins TRBV30 to TRBJ1-1; no reliable D call. CDR3 length equals 12 residues. In germline, CDR1 is GTSNPN, CDR2 SVGIG (reference sequence). Trimming took off 3 bases at V and 1 base at J, with 6 bases between the two ends. The CDR3 DNA is TGTGCCTGGAGCGGTGGGAACACTGAAGCTTTCTTT. Encoded protein: CAWSGGNTEAFF.

The CDR3 nucleotides read TGTGCCAGTGGCGGAGGGGCCTGGGAGCAGTTCTTC. Amino acids: CASGGGAWEQFF. This rearrangement joins TRBV19 to TRBJ2-1; D might be TRBD2 (6 bases). Germline CDR1 and CDR2: LNHDA and SQIVND (reference sequence). The CDR3 has 12 amino acids. V was pared by 8 bases and J by 10 bases, with 15 bases between.

The chain combines TRBV7-8 with TRBJ2-5; TRBD2 agrees at 7 bases. J gave up 4 bases and V 3 bases, and 14 bases lay outside the gene matches. Per germline, CDR1 SGHVS and CDR2 FQNEAQ. The CDR3 has 17 residues. The CDR3 loop is CASSLGGWREFRETQYF. Here the CDR3 DNA reads TGTGCCAGCAGCTTGGGGGGGTGGCGGGAATTCCGAGAGACCCAGTACTTC. Together with reference TRBV7-8 and TRBJ2-5, the CDR3 gives the full variable domain: GAGVSQSPRYKVAKRGQDVALRCDPISGHVSLFWYQQALGQGPEFLTYFQNEAQLDKSGLPSDRFFAERPEGSVSTLKIQRTQQEDSAVYLCASSLGGWREFRETQYFGPGTRLLVL.

This chain uses TRBV28 with TRBJ2-1; D ambiguous. The CDR3 contains 12 residues. Germline V gene lookup returns CDR1 MDHEN and CDR2 SYDVKM. The V and J ends lost 11 bases and 3 bases respectively, with 11 bases between them. The CDR3 nucleotides are TGTGCCGTCGGACCCGACTACAATGAGCAGTTCTTC. It codes for CAVGPDYNEQFF.

The genes are TRBV7-6 and TRBJ2-7, with D possibly being TRBD1 or TRBD2 (5 bases each). CDR3 size: 15 residues. Germline CDR1 and CDR2: SGHVS and FNYEAQ. The V end lost 1 base, the J end lost 0 bases, and 10 bases lay between the germline ends. Here the CDR3 reads CASSLEWGSSYEQYF. CDR3 coding DNA: TGTGCCAGCAGCTTAGAGTGGGGGTCCTCCTACGAGCAGTACTTC.

This chain joins TRBV7-8 and TRBJ1-5; no definite D call. The germline CDR1 and CDR2 sequences are SGHVS and FQNEAQ. The length of the CDR3 is 16 residues. Trimming left V 8 bases short and J 2 bases short, with 19 bases between. This CDR3 is CASGPFTGGGNQPQHF. The CDR3 coding sequence is TGTGCCAGCGGACCTTTTACGGGAGGCGGCAATCAGCCCCAGCATTTT.

The V call is TRBV7-8, the J call TRBJ1-4, with unresolved D. The CDR3 has 15 amino acids. V lost 1 base to trimming and J lost 8 bases, with 14 bases between them. The germline CDR1 and CDR2 sequences are SGHVS and FQNEAQ. CDR3 in amino acids: CASSLERGYGEKLFF. CDR3 nucleotides: TGTGCCAGCAGCTTAGAGCGAGGGTATGGGGAAAAACTGTTTTTT.

The chain recombines TRBV29-1 with TRBJ1-2, with 9 bases aligning to TRBD1. V trimming: 5 bases; J trimming: 3 bases; junction bases outside the gene matches: 7. Germline V gene sequence: CDR1 SQVTM, CDR2 ANQGSEA. CDR3 length: 14 residues. CDR3 DNA: TGCAGCGTTATCCCGGGACAGGGCCACTATGGCTACACCTTC. Protein product: CSVIPGQGHYGYTF.

This chain links TRBV27 with TRBJ1-5; perhaps TRBD1 as D (6 bases). This CDR3 is 16 amino acids long. Trimming stripped 7 bases from V and 5 bases from J, with 21 bases between. Germline CDR1 reads MNHEY; CDR2 reads SMNVEV (reference sequence). This CDR3 reads CASTFSSGDSDQPQHF. The CDR3 nucleotides read TGTGCCAGCACCTTTAGTTCAGGGGATAGTGATCAGCCCCAGCATTTT.

V usage is TRBV27 and J usage is TRBJ2-3; D is undetermined. Trimming took 8 bases from V and 7 from J, leaving 10 bases between them. The CDR3 totals 11 residues. The V gene's germline CDR1 is MNHEY and CDR2 SMNVEV (reference sequence). CDR3 in DNA: TGTGCCAGCCAGTGGGGAAATACGCAGTATTTT. Protein: CASQWGNTQYF.